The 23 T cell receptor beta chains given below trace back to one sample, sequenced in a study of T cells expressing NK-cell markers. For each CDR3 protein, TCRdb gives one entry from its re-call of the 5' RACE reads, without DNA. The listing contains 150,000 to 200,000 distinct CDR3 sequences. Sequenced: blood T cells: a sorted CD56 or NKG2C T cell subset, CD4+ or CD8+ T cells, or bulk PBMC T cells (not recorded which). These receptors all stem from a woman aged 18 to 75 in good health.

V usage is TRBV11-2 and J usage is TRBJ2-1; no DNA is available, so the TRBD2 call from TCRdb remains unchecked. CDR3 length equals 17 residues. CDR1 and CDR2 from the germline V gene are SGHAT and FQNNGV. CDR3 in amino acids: CASSPVPNLAAHNEQFF.

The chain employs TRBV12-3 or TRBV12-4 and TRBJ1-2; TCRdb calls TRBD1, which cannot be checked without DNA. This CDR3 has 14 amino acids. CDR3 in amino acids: CASSPGFPLSGDTF.

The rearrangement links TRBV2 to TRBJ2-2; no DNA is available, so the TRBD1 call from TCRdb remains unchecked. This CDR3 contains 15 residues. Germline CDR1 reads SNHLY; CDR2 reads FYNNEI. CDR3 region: CASSSRTGITGELFF.

The CDR3 loop is CASTQGSQPQHF. The genes are TRBV12-3 or TRBV12-4 and TRBJ1-5; the TCRdb D gene call, TRBD1, has no DNA to confirm it. This CDR3 contains 12 residues.

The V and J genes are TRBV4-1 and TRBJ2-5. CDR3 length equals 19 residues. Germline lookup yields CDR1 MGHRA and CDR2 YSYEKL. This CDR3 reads CASSHSRSYAAEYQETQYF.

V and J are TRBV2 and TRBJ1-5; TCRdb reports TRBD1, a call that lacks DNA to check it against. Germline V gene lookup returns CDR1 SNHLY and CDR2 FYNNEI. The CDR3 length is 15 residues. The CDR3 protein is CASSAGTPQTSPQHF.

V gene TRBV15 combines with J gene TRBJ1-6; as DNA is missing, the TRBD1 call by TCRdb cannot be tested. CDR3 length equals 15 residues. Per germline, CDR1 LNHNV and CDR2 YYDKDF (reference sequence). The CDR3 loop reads CATSPRGGYNSPLHF.

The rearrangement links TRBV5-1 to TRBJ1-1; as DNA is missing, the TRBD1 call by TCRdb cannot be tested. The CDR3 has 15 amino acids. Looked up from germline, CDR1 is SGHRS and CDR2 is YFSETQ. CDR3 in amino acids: CASSLDGQGRTEAFF. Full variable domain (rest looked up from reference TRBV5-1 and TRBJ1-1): KAGVTQTPRYLIKTRGQQVTLSCSPISGHRSVSWYQQTPGQGLQFLFEYFSETQRNKGNFPGRFSGRQFSNSRSEMNVSTLELGDSALYLCASSLDGQGRTEAFFGQGTRLTVV.

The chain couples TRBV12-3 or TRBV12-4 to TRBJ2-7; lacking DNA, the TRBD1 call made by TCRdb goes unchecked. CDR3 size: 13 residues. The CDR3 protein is CASTSDRGAVQYF.

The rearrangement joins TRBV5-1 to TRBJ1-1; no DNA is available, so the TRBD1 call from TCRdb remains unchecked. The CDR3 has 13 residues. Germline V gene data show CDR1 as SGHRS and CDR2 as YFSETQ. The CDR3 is CASRDGMNTEAFF. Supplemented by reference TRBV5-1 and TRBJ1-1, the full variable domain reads KAGVTQTPRYLIKTRGQQVTLSCSPISGHRSVSWYQQTPGQGLQFLFEYFSETQRNKGNFPGRFSGRQFSNSRSEMNVSTLELGDSALYLCASRDGMNTEAFFGQGTRLTVV.

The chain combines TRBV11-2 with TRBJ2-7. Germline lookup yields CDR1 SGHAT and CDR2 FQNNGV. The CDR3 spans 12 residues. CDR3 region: CASSFSLYEQYF.

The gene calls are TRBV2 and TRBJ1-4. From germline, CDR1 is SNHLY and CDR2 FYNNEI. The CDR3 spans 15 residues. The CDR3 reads CASSEGWSTNEKLFF.

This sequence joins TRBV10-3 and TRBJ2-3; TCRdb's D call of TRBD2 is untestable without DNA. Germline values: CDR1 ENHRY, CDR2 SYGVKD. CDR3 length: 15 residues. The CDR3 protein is CAIRGSSGSTDTQYF.

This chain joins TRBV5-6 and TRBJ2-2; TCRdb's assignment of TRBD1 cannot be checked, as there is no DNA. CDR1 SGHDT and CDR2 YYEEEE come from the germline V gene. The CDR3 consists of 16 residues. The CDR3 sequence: CASSLAGQGDTGELFF.

Here the CDR3 reads CASSLQGALRDTQYF. The rearrangement joins TRBV2 to TRBJ2-3; TCRdb calls TRBD1, which cannot be checked without DNA. Germline CDR1 SNHLY, CDR2 FYNNEI. The CDR3 has 15 amino acids.

The CDR3 reads CASSSPGSEGLTQYF. The chain joins TRBV6-1 to TRBJ2-3; the TCRdb D gene call, TRBD2, has no DNA to confirm it. Germline V gene lookup returns CDR1 MNHNS and CDR2 SASEGT. CDR3 size: 15 residues.

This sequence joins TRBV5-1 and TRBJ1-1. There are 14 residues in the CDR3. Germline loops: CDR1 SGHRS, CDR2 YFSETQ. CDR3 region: CASSWQAGGTEAFF.

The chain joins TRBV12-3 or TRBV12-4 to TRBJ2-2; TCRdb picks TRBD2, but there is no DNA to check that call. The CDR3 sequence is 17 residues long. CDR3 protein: CASSRLAGWKNTGELFF.

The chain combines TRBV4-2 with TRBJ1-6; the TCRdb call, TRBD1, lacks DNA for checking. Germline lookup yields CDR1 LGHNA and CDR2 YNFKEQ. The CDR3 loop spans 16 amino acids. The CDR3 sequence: CASSQDRGDSHSPLHF.

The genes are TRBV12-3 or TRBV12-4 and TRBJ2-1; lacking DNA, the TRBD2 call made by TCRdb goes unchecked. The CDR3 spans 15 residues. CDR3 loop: CASSPGTHSYNEQFF.

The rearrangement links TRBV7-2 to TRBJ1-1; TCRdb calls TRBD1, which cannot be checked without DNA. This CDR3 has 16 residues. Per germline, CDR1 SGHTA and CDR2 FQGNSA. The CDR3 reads CASSLNQGAQGTEAFF.

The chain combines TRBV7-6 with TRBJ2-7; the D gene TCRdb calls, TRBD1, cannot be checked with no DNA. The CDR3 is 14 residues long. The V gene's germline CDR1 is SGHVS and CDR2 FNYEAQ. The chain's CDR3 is CASSSPDRVWEQYF.

CDR3 sequence reads: CASSQGYLNEQFF. The rearrangement links TRBV14 to TRBJ2-1. CDR3 size: 13 residues. Germline V lookup: CDR1 SGHDN, CDR2 FVKESK.